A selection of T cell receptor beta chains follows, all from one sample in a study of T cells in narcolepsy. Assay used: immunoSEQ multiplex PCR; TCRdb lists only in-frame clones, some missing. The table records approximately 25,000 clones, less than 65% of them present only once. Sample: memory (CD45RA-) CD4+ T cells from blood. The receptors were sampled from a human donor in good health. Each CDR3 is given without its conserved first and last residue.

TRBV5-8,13,ASSFQGAGTDTQY
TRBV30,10,AWKALQAPLH
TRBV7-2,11,ASSWRQGIGYT
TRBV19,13,ASSGAGGRNQPQH
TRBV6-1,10,ASSNAVDTQY
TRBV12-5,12,ASGSGTWTDTQY
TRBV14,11,ASSLGGPSEQY
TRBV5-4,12,ASSLSGGAREAF
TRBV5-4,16,ASSLFFGGDAYQETQY
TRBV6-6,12,ASSPNPNNSPLH
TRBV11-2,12,ASNLSPGANVLT
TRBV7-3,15,ASSLASLAGVAHEQF
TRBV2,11,ASSERGANVLT